This TCR beta chain was sequenced in a study of CD8+ T cells in alopecia areata. Background on the study: It was oral tofacitinib, at 5 to 10 mg twice daily, that treated patients received. Tofacitinib lasted 6 to 18 months, then 6 months off drug. Study findings and constraints: It was less clear whether patients shared TCRs than it was in mice, possibly because of HLA. Elevated clonality characterized lesional scalp relative to normal scalp, particularly in alopecia totalis/universalis.

This CDR3 region has 16 residues. Trimming cost V 4 bases and J 4 bases; bases outside gene matches: 6. From alopecia areata patients, lesional scalp punch biopsies and peripheral blood were collected. cDNA prepared by RNA extraction and subsequent reverse transcription served as the template for sequencing. The method was immunoSEQ multiplex PCR; TCRdb's version includes in-frame clones alone and lacks a portion of them. The sample lists 10,000 to 15,000 clones; about 60% were seen once. A note on this clone: The antigen is unknown. This same CDR3 is encoded by further DNA sequences in the sample.

Sequenced material: skin. This chain links TRBV23-1 with TRBJ2-2, with TRBD2 matching 10 bases. TRBV23-1 is assigned to the ORF class and has an uncertain function. This TCR was sampled from a human donor with alopecia areata. The CDR3, as DNA: TGCGCCAGCAGTCGGGCTAGCGGGAGTTGCACCGGGGAGCTGTTTTTT. Its translation: CASSRASGSCTGELFF.